Given below is one T cell receptor (beta chain) in context. The entry originates in a study of technical replicates of blood from a few donors. Some clones are missing from TCRdb's copy, which holds only in-frame ones; the method was immunoSEQ multiplex PCR. The sample holds roughly 72,000 clones, around 90% seen once. Germline CDR1 and CDR2: SQVTM and ANQGSEA. The CDR3 is 13 amino acids. The ends lost 6 bases at V and 4 bases at J; junction bases unmatched: 6. The receptor comes from a human donor in good health. The V call is TRBV29-1, the J call TRBJ1-3; 7 bases line up with TRBD1. Sequences were obtained from T cells isolated from PBMCs. The CDR3 DNA follows: TGCAGCGTGGCTACAGGGGTCGGAAACACCATATATTTT. Protein sequence: CSVATGVGNTIYF.